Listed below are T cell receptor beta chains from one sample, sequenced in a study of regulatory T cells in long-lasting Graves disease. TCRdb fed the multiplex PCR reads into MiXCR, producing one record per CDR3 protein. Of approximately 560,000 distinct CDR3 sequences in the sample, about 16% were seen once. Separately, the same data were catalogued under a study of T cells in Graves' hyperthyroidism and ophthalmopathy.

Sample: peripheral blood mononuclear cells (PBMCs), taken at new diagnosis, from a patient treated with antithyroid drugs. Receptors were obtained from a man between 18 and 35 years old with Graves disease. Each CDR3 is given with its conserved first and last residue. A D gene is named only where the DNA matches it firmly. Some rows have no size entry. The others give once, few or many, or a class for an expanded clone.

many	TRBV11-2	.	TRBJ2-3	CASSSHQTRGVLGGDTQYF	TGTGCCAGCAGCTCCCACCAGACACGTGGGGTTCTGGGCGGAGATACGCAGTATTTT
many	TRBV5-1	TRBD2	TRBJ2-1	CASSLVPGGAGAYNEQFF	TGCGCCAGCAGCTTGGTTCCTGGGGGAGCGGGAGCCTACAATGAGCAGTTCTTC
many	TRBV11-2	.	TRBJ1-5	CASSKQGLSNQPQHF	TGTGCCAGCAGCAAACAGGGATTGAGCAATCAGCCCCAGCATTTT
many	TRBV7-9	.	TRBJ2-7	CASSSPSPYEQYF	TGTGCCAGTAGCTCTCCCTCCCCCTACGAGCAGTACTTC
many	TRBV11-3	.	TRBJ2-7	CASSTSYDFRGQYF	TGTGCCAGCAGCACTTCTTACGATTTTAGAGGACAGTACTTC
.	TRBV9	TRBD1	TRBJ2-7	CASSVDGQGYDEQYF	TGTGCCAGCAGCGTAGATGGACAGGGATACGACGAGCAGTACTTC
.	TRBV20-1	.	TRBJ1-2	CSAREGWYGYTF	TGCAGTGCTAGAGAAGGGTGGTATGGCTACACCTTC
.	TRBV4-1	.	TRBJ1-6	CASSMGSPDNSPLHF	TGCGCCAGCAGCATGGGGAGTCCGGATAATTCACCCCTCCACTTT
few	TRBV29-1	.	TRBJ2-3	CSARGRFTDTQYF	TGCAGCGCCCGGGGCAGGTTTACAGATACGCAGTATTTT
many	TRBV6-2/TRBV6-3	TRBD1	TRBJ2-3	CASSYWDRGYKDTQYF	TGTGCCAGCAGTTACTGGGACAGGGGGTACAAGGATACGCAGTATTTT
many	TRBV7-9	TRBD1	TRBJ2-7	CASSPGTAHYEQYF	TGTGCCAGCAGCCCGGGGACAGCTCACTACGAGCAGTACTTC
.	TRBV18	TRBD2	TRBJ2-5	CASSPWTSGGETQYF	TGTGCCAGCTCACCATGGACTAGCGGGGGAGAGACCCAGTACTTC
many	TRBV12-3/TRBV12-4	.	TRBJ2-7	CASSLTVTYEQYF	TGTGCCAGCAGTTTGACCGTAACCTACGAGCAGTACTTC
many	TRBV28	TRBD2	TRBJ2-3	CASSRTSGTPTDTQYF	TGTGCCAGCAGTAGGACTAGCGGTACTCCCACAGATACGCAGTATTTT
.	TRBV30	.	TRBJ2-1	CAWSAQEQFF	TGTGCCTGGAGTGCCCAGGAGCAGTTCTTC
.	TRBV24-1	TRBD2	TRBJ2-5	CATSVPIRDRVGLAGTSQETQYF	TGTGCCACCAGTGTCCCGATTCGGGACAGGGTTGGACTAGCGGGAACTAGCCAAGAGACCCAGTACTTC
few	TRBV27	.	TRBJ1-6	CASSFRDGAGHSPLHF	TGTGCCAGCAGTTTCAGAGATGGAGCCGGCCATTCACCCCTCCACTTT
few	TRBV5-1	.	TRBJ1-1	CASSIRGYGTEAFF	TGCGCCAGCAGCATTAGGGGCTACGGCACTGAAGCTTTCTTT
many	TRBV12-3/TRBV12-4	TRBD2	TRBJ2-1	CASTQAGGPQGEQFF	TGTGCCAGCACCCAAGCGGGAGGACCACAGGGTGAGCAGTTCTTC
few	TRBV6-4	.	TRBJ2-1	CASSDRGRGLSSYNEQFF	TGTGCCAGCAGTGATCGAGGGCGGGGGCTCAGCTCCTACAATGAGCAGTTCTTC
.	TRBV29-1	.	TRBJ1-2	CSPRFCGYTF	TGCAGCCCCCGGTTCTGTGGCTACACCTTC
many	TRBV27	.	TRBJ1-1	CASSNLGTGNTEAFF	TGTGCCAGCAGTAACCTCGGGACGGGGAACACTGAAGCTTTCTTT
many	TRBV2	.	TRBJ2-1	CASMPGRSRGNEQFF	TGTGCCAGCATGCCCGGACGGTCCAGGGGCAATGAGCAGTTCTTC
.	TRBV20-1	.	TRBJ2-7	CSAYGGPLEQYF	TGCAGTGCTTACGGCGGGCCCCTGGAGCAGTACTTC
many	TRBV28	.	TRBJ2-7	CASSLVETWHEQYF	TGTGCCAGCAGTTTGGTCGAGACTTGGCACGAGCAGTACTTC
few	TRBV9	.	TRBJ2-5	CASSVGIQEKETQYF	TGTGCCAGCAGCGTAGGAATCCAAGAGAAAGAGACCCAGTACTTC
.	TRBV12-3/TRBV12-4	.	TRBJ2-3	CASSLRRAISDTQYF	TGTGCCAGCAGTCTTAGGAGGGCCATATCAGATACGCAGTATTTT
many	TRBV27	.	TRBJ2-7	CASSPRAGSYEQYF	TGTGCCAGCAGCCCTCGGGCCGGCTCCTACGAGCAGTACTTC
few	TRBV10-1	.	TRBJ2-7	CASSEVRTGEQYF	TGCGCCAGCAGTGAGGTGCGCACGGGAGAGCAGTACTTC
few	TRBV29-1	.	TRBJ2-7	CSVVGLLGYEQYF	TGCAGCGTTGTTGGGCTATTGGGATACGAGCAGTACTTC
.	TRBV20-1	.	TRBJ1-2	CSARVDGGQGVSYGYTF	TGCAGTGCTAGAGTCGATGGGGGGCAGGGCGTCTCGTATGGCTACACCTTC
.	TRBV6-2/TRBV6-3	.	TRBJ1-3	CASSLGGQGNTIYF	TGTGCCAGCAGTTTAGGGGGGCAAGGAAACACCATATATTTT